Listed below are T cell receptor beta chains from one sample, sequenced in a study of long-term antiretroviral therapy in people with HIV. The table came from immunoSEQ multiplex PCR; TCRdb's copy has only in-frame clones and leaves some out. The sample lists tens of thousands of clones; 80% to 90% were seen once. The sample here was unsorted PBMCs, taken 1.2 years after starting antiretroviral therapy. The receptors were sampled from a man in his forties or fifties with HIV. CDR3s include the opening cysteine and the closing phenylalanine or tryptophan. The D gene is left open where the match is weak. The size of a clone is reported for some rows only, either as once, few or many, or as a class for expanded clones.

cdr3_nt	cdr3_aa	v_call	j_call	d_call	clone_size
TGCGCCAGCAGCCTTGACGGACAGGGGTTTCAGCCCCAGCATTTT	CASSLDGQGFQPQHF	TRBV5-1	TRBJ1-5	TRBD1	.
TGTGCCAGCAGCCTTGAACCCCGAGTCGATACGCAGTATTTT	CASSLEPRVDTQYF	TRBV6-1	TRBJ2-3	.	.
TGTGCCAGCAGCTTAGCCCTACAGGAGTCTATGAGCTACACCTTC	CASSLALQESMSYTF	TRBV7-8	TRBJ1-2	.	few
TGTGCCAGCTCACCACCGACCTGGCGGGACCTCACAGATACGCAGTATTTT	CASSPPTWRDLTDTQYF	TRBV18	TRBJ2-3	.	.
TGTGCCTGGAGTGTACAGGGCAATCAGCCCCAGCATTTT	CAWSVQGNQPQHF	TRBV30	TRBJ1-5	.	.
TGCGCCAGCTCCTTACCTGACAATGAGCAGTTCTTC	CASSLPDNEQFF	TRBV5-1	TRBJ2-1	.	.
TGTGCCAGCAGCTCTTCAGGGGGAGGTGGAAACACCATATATTTT	CASSSSGGGGNTIYF	TRBV7-9	TRBJ1-3	TRBD1	.
TGTGCCAGCAGCTTGGAGGGGAACACCATATATTTT	CASSLEGNTIYF	TRBV7-6	TRBJ1-3	.	.
TGTGCCAGCAGTTCCCAGATGAACACTGAAGCTTTCTTT	CASSSQMNTEAFF	TRBV28	TRBJ1-1	.	.
TGTGCCACCAGCAGAGATGCCCCTGGGACGAGACTAGCGGGGGTCACAGATACGCAGTATTTT	CATSRDAPGTRLAGVTDTQYF	TRBV15	TRBJ2-3	TRBD2	once
TGCGCCAGCAGCCAAAAGGGTAGCACTGAAGCTTTCTTT	CASSQKGSTEAFF	TRBV4-3	TRBJ1-1	.	.
TGTGCCAGCAGCTTACACCCAACAACTGCGGAATACACAGGGGGGAGTACAGATACGCAGTATTTT	CASSLHPTTAEYTGGSTDTQYF	TRBV7-3	TRBJ2-3	TRBD1	.
TGTGCCAGCAGCTCCCGCCAGGATTCAAACTATGGCTACACCTTC	CASSSRQDSNYGYTF	TRBV5-6	TRBJ1-2	.	once
TGCGCCAGCAACGCCCTGGACAGAGCGAACACCGGGGAGCTGTTTTTT	CASNALDRANTGELFF	TRBV5-1	TRBJ2-2	.	.
TGTGCCAGCAGCTTAGGGGGGTCTAGCGGGGGCCGCGAGCAGTTCTTC	CASSLGGSSGGREQFF	TRBV7-3	TRBJ2-1	TRBD2	.
TGTGCCAGCAGCTTTTGGGACACCCGAACAGGTGAAGCTTTCTTT	CASSFWDTRTGEAFF	TRBV7-2	TRBJ1-1	.	.
TGTGCCAGCAGTTCGACAGGTAATGGGGCCTACGAGCAGTACTTC	CASSSTGNGAYEQYF	TRBV28	TRBJ2-7	.	.
TGTGCCAGCAGCTTCGAGGCAGCGAGGGTCGGGAATGAGCAGTTCTTC	CASSFEAARVGNEQFF	TRBV5-4	TRBJ2-1	.	.
TGTGCCAGCAGTGTCCTGCAAGCCGGGAACACTGAAGCTTTCTTT	CASSVLQAGNTEAFF	TRBV2	TRBJ1-1	.	.
TGTGCCAGCAGGGTTTTCAATGAAAAACTGTTTTTT	CASRVFNEKLFF	TRBV2	TRBJ1-4	.	.
TGTGCCAGTAGTATAGCCCGGACAGGGGGCGGCTATGGCTACACCTTC	CASSIARTGGGYGYTF	TRBV19	TRBJ1-2	TRBD1	.
TGCAGCGTTGAAGATTGGGGGGGGCCTAATGAAAAACTGTTTTTT	CSVEDWGGPNEKLFF	TRBV29-1	TRBJ1-4	.	.
TGTGCCAGCAGCTTAAGCGCTACGAGGGGTGAAAAACTGTTTTTT	CASSLSATRGEKLFF	TRBV7-2	TRBJ1-4	.	.
TGTGCCAGTAGTTCCGGACAGGGGGATAGGGGACGCGGCTACACCTTC	CASSSGQGDRGRGYTF	TRBV19	TRBJ1-2	TRBD1	few
TGTGCCAGCAGTGAAGCACGGCGGGGGGCCGGCACCGGGGAGCTGTTTTTT	CASSEARRGAGTGELFF	TRBV6-1	TRBJ2-2	TRBD2	.
TGTGCCAGCAGCCCCGACTGGGCAGGGCAGTACTTC	CASSPDWAGQYF	TRBV11-2	TRBJ2-7	.	once
TGTGCCTGGAGACCCCCTCAGGGTAACTATGGCTACACCTTC	CAWRPPQGNYGYTF	TRBV30	TRBJ1-2	.	.
TGTGCCAGCAGCTTAGCGCGAATGGGGGCGTCCTACAATGAGCAGTTCTTC	CASSLARMGASYNEQFF	TRBV7-8	TRBJ2-1	.	once